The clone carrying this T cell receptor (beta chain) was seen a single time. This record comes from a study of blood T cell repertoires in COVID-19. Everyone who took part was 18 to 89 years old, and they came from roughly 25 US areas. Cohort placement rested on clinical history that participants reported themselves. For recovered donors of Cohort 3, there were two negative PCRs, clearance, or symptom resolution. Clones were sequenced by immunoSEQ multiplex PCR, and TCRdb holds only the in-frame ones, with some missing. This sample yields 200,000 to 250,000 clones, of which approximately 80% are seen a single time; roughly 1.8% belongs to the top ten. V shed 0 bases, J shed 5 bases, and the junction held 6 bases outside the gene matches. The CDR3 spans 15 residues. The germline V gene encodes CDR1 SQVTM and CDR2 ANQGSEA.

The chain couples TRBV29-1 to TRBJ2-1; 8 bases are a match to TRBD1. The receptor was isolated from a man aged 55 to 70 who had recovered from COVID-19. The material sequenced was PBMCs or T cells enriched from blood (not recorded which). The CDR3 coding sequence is TGCAGCGTTGAAGATCGCCAGGGGGCCGACAATGAGCAGTTCTTC. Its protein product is CSVEDRQGADNEQFF.